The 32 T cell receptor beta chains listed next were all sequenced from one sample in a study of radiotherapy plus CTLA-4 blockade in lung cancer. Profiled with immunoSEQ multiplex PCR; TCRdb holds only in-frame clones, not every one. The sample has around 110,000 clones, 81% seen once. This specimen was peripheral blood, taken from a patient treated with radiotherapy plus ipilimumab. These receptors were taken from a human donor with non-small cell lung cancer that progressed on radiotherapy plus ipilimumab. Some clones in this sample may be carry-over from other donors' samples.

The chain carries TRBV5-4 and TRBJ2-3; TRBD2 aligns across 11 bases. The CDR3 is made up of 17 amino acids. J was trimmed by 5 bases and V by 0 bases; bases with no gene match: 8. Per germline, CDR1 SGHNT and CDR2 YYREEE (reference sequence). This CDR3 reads CASSLGTSGGIIDTQYF. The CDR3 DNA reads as TGTGCCAGCAGCTTGGGTACTAGCGGGGGTATCATAGATACGCAGTATTTT.

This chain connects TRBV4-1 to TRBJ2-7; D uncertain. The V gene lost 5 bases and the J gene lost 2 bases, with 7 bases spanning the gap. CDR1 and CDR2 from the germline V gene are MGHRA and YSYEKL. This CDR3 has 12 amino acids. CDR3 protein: CASSSSPYEQYF. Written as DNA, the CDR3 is TGCGCCAGCAGCTCAAGCCCCTACGAGCAGTACTTC.

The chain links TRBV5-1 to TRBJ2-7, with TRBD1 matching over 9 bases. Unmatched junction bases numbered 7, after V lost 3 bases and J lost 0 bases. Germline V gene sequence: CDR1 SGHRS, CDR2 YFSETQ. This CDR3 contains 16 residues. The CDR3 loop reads CASSWDRAALSYEQYF. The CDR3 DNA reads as TGCGCCAGCAGCTGGGACAGGGCCGCCCTCTCCTACGAGCAGTACTTC. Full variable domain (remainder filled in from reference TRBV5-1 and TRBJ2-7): KAGVTQTPRYLIKTRGQQVTLSCSPISGHRSVSWYQQTPGQGLQFLFEYFSETQRNKGNFPGRFSGRQFSNSRSEMNVSTLELGDSALYLCASSWDRAALSYEQYFGPGTRLTVT.

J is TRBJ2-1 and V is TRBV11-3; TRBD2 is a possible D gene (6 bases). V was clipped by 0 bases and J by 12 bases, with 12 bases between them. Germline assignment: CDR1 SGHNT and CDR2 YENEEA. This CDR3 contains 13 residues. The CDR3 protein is CASSLDFAGRQFF. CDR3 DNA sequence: TGTGCCAGCAGCTTAGATTTCGCGGGAAGGCAGTTCTTC.

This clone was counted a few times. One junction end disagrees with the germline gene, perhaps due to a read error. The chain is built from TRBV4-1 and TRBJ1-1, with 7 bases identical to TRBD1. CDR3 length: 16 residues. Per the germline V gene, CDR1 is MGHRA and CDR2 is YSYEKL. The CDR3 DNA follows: TGCGCCAGCAGCGAAGAGAGGGGGCTGGGGAACACTGAAGCTTTCTTT. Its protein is CASSEERGLGNTEAFF.

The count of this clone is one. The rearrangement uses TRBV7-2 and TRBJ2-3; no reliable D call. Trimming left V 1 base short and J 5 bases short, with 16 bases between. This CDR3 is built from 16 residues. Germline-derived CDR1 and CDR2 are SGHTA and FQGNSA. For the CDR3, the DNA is TGTGCCAGCAGCTTAGGCTTGGGCGGACGGCAAGATACGCAGTATTTT. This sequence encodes CASSLGLGGRQDTQYF.

The CDR3 loop is CASSQASSSGGGNEQFF. The CDR3 DNA sequence: TGCGCCAGCAGCCAAGCCTCCTCTAGCGGGGGGGGTAATGAGCAGTTCTTC. The rearrangement joins TRBV4-3 to TRBJ2-1; 12 bases agree with TRBD2. Per the germline V gene, CDR1 is LGHNA and CDR2 is YSLEER. Unmatched junction bases numbered 8, after V lost 1 base and J lost 7 bases. CDR3 length equals 17 residues.

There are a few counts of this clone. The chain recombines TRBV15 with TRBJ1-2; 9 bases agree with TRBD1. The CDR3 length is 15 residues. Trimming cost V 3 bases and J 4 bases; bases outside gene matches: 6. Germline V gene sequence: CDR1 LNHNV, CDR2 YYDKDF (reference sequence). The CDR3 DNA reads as TGTGCCACCAGCAGGGCGACAGGGGGGGGCTATGGCTACACCTTC. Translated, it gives CATSRATGGGYGYTF.

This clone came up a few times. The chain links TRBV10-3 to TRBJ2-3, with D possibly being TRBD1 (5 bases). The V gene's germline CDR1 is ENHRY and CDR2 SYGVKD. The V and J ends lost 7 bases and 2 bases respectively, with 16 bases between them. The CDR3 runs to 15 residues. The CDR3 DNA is TGTGCCATCACGCGTGCAGGGATTTACACAGATACGCAGTATTTT. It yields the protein CAITRAGIYTDTQYF.

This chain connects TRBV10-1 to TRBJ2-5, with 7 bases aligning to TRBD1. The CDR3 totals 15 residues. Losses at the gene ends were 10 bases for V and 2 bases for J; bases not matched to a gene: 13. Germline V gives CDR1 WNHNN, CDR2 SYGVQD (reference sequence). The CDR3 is CANHLTGAIQETQYF. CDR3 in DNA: TGCGCCAACCATCTCACAGGGGCCATTCAAGAGACCCAGTACTTC.

CDR3 region: CAWSDPDSYEQYF. DNA of the CDR3: TGTGCCTGGAGTGATCCAGACTCCTACGAGCAGTACTTC. The chain uses TRBV30 and TRBJ2-7; no firm D call. The CDR3 totals 13 residues. The V end was cut by 1 base, the J end by 0 bases, with 7 bases between. Germline CDR1 is GTSNPN and CDR2 is SVGIG (reference sequence).

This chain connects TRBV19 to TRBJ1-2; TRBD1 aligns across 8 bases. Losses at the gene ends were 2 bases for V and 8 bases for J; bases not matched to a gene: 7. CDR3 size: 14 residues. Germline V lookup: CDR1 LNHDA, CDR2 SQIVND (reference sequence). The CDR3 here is CASSINRGIGGYTF. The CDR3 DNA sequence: TGTGCCAGTAGTATAAACAGGGGGATAGGAGGCTACACCTTC.

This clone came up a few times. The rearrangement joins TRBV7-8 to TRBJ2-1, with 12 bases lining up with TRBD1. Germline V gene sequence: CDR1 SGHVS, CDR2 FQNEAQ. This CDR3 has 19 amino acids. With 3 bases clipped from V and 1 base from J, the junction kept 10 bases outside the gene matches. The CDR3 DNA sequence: TGTGCCAGCAGCTTCGGGAGACCGGGACAGGGGGCTTCCTACAATGAGCAGTTCTTC. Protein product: CASSFGRPGQGASYNEQFF. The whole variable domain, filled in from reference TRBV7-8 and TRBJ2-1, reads GAGVSQSPRYKVAKRGQDVALRCDPISGHVSLFWYQQALGQGPEFLTYFQNEAQLDKSGLPSDRFFAERPEGSVSTLKIQRTQQEDSAVYLCASSFGRPGQGASYNEQFFGPGTRLTVL.

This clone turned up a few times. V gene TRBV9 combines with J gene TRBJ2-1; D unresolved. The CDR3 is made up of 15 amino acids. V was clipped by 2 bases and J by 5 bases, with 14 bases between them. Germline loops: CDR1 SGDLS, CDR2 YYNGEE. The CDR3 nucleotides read TGTGCCAGCAGCGTCGAGTATATTCGGGACAATGAGCAGTTCTTC. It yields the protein CASSVEYIRDNEQFF.

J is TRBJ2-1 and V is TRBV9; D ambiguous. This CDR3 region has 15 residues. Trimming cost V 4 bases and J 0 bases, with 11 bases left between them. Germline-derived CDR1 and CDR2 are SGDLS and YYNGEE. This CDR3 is CASSLGLLSYNEQFF. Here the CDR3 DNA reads TGTGCCAGCAGCCTTGGCCTCCTCTCCTACAATGAGCAGTTCTTC.

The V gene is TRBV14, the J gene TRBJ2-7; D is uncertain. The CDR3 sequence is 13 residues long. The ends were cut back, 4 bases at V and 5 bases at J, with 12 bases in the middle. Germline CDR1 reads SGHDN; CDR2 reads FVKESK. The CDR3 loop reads CASSRALGNEQYF. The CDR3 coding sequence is TGTGCCAGCAGCCGGGCCTTAGGAAACGAGCAGTACTTC.

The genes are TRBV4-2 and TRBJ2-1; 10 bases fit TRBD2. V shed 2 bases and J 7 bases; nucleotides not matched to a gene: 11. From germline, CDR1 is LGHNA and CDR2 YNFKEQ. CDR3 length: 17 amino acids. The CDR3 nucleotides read TGTGCCAGCAGCCAACCATCTAGGGGTAGCGGGGGGAATGAGCAGTTCTTC. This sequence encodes CASSQPSRGSGGNEQFF.

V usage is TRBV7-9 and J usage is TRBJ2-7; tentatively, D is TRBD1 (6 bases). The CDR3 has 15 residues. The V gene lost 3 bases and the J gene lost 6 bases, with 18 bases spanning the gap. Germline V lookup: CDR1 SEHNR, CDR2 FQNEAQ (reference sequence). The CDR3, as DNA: TGTGCCAGCAGCTTCAGGGGAGTGGGGTTGGGCGAGCAGTACTTC. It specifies CASSFRGVGLGEQYF.

CDR3 in amino acids: CASSQTVGFNGANVLTF. CDR3 sequence (DNA): TGTGCCAGCAGCCAAACGGTTGGGTTCAATGGGGCCAACGTCCTGACTTTC. The J gene is TRBJ2-6, the V gene TRBV4-2, with no clear D. Germline V gives CDR1 LGHNA, CDR2 YNFKEQ. CDR3 length: 17 amino acids. The V and J ends lost 2 bases and 3 bases respectively, with 14 bases between them.

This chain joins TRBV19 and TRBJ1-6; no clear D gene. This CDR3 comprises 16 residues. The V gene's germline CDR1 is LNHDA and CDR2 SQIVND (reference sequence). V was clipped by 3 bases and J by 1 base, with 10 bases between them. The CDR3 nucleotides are TGTGCCAGTAGTATCATCGAGGGTTCCTATAATTCACCCCTCCACTTT. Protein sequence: CASSIIEGSYNSPLHF.

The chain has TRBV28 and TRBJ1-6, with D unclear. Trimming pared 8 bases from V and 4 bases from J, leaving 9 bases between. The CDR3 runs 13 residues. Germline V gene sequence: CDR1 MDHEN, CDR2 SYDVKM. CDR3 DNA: TGTGCCAGCGCCACGGTGTATAATTCACCCCTCCACTTT. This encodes CASATVYNSPLHF.

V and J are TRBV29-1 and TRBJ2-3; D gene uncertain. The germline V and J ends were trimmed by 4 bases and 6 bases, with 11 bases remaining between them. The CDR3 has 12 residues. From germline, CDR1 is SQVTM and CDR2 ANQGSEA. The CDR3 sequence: CSVVSGGDTQYF. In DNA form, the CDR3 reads TGCAGCGTTGTATCAGGTGGGGATACGCAGTATTTT.

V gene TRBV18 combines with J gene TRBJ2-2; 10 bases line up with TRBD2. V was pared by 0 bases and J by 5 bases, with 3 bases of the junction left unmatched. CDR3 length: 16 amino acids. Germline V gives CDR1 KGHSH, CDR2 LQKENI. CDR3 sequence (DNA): TGTGCCAGCTCACCACCGGCAGCGGGGGGGACCGGGGAGCTGTTTTTT. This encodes CASSPPAAGGTGELFF.

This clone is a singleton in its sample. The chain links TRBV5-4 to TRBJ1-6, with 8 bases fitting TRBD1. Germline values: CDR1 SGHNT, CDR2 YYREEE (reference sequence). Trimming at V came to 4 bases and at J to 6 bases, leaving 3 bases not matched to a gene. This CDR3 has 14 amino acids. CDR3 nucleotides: TGTGCCAGCAGCCCCGACAGGGGTAATTCACCCCTCCACTTT. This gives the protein CASSPDRGNSPLHF.

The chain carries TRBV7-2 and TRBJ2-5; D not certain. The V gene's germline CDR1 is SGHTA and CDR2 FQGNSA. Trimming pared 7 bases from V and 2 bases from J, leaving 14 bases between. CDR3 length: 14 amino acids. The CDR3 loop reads CASTSGYGQETQYF. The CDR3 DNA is TGTGCCAGCACCTCCGGGTACGGGCAAGAGACCCAGTACTTC. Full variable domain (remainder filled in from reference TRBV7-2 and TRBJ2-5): GAGVSQSPSNKVTEKGKDVELRCDPISGHTALYWYRQSLGQGLEFLIYFQGNSAPDKSGLPSDRFSAERTGGSVSTLTIQRTQQEDSAVYLCASTSGYGQETQYFGPGTRLLVL.

In DNA form, the CDR3 reads TGTGCCAGCAGCTTAACCCGGACAGGGGTTGGCTACACCTTC. Residues: CASSLTRTGVGYTF. V is TRBV7-3 and J is TRBJ1-2; 9 bases agree with TRBD1. Germline CDR1 SGHTA, CDR2 FQGTGA. The ends lost 0 bases at V and 7 bases at J; junction bases unmatched: 3. The CDR3 consists of 14 residues.

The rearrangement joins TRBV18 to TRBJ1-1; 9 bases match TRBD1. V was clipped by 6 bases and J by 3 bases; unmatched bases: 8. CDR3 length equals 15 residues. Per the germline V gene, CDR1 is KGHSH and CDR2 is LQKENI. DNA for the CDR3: TGTGCCAGCTCCCCGGGGACAGGGACCTACACTGAAGCTTTCTTT. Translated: CASSPGTGTYTEAFF.

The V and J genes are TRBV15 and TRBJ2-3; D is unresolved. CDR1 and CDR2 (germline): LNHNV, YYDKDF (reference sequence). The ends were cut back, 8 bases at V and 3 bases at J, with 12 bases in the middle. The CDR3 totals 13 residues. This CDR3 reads CATRATATDTQYF. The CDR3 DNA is TGTGCCACCCGGGCCACCGCGACAGATACGCAGTATTTT.

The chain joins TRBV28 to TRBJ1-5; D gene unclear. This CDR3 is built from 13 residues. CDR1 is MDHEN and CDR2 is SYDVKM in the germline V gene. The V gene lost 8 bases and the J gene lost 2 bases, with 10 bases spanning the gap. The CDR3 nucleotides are TGTGCCAGCGTCGGCGGCGGCAATCAGCCCCAGCATTTT. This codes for CASVGGGNQPQHF.

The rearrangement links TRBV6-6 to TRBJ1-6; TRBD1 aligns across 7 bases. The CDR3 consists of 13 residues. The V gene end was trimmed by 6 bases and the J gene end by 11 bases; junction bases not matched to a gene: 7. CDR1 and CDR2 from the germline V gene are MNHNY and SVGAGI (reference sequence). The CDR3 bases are TGTGCCAGCAGCCCAGAGACAGGGCCACCCCTCCACTTT. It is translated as CASSPETGPPLHF.

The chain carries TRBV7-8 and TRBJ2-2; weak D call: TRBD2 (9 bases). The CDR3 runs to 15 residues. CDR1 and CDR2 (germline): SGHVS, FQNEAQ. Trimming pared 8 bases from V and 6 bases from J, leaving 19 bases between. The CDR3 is CASRGRGTGSGELFF. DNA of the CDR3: TGTGCCAGCCGCGGGAGGGGGACAGGTTCCGGGGAGCTGTTTTTT.

CDR3 coding DNA: TGTGCCAGCAGTTTATCCGGAGTAGGAATTGAGCAGTTCTTC. Translated, it gives CASSLSGVGIEQFF. The V gene is TRBV27, the J gene TRBJ2-1; D unresolved. From germline, CDR1 is MNHEY and CDR2 SMNVEV (reference sequence). The CDR3 loop spans 14 amino acids. Trimming cost V 0 bases and J 9 bases, with 12 bases left between them.